This T cell receptor (beta chain) was captured by sequencing in a study of blood T cell repertoires in COVID-19. The protocol was immunoSEQ multiplex PCR, while the TCRdb copy is restricted to in-frame clones and leaves out a portion. The table has approximately 290,000 clones, roughly four fifths seen once. V was clipped by 7 bases and J by 0 bases; unmatched bases: 17. The CDR3 consists of 18 residues. Germline CDR1 reads MDHEN; CDR2 reads SYDVKM. The chain recombines TRBV28 with TRBJ1-1; the match to TRBD1 covers 7 bases. The sequence derives from a person aged 70 to 85 with COVID-19, enrolled during active disease. The material sequenced was peripheral blood. CDR3 residues: CASTLMGVQGVLNTEAFF. In nucleotides, the CDR3 is TGTGCCAGCACCTTAATGGGGGTCCAGGGGGTCCTGAACACTGAAGCTTTCTTT.